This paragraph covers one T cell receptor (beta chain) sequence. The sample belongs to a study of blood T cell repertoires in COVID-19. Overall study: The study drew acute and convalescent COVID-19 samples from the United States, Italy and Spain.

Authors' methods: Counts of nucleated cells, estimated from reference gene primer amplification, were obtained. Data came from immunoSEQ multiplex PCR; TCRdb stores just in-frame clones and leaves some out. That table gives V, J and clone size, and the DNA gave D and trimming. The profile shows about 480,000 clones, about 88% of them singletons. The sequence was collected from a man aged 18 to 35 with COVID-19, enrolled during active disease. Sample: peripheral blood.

CDR3 nucleotides: TGTGCCAGCAGGGGGCAGTATAATTCACCCCTCCACTTT. It translates to CASRGQYNSPLHF. The chain carries TRBV6-5 and TRBJ1-6; a weak D match, TRBD1 (5 bases). The CDR3 sequence is 13 residues long. V lost 6 bases and J lost 4, with 7 bases in between. CDR1 and CDR2 (germline): MNHEY, SVGAGI.